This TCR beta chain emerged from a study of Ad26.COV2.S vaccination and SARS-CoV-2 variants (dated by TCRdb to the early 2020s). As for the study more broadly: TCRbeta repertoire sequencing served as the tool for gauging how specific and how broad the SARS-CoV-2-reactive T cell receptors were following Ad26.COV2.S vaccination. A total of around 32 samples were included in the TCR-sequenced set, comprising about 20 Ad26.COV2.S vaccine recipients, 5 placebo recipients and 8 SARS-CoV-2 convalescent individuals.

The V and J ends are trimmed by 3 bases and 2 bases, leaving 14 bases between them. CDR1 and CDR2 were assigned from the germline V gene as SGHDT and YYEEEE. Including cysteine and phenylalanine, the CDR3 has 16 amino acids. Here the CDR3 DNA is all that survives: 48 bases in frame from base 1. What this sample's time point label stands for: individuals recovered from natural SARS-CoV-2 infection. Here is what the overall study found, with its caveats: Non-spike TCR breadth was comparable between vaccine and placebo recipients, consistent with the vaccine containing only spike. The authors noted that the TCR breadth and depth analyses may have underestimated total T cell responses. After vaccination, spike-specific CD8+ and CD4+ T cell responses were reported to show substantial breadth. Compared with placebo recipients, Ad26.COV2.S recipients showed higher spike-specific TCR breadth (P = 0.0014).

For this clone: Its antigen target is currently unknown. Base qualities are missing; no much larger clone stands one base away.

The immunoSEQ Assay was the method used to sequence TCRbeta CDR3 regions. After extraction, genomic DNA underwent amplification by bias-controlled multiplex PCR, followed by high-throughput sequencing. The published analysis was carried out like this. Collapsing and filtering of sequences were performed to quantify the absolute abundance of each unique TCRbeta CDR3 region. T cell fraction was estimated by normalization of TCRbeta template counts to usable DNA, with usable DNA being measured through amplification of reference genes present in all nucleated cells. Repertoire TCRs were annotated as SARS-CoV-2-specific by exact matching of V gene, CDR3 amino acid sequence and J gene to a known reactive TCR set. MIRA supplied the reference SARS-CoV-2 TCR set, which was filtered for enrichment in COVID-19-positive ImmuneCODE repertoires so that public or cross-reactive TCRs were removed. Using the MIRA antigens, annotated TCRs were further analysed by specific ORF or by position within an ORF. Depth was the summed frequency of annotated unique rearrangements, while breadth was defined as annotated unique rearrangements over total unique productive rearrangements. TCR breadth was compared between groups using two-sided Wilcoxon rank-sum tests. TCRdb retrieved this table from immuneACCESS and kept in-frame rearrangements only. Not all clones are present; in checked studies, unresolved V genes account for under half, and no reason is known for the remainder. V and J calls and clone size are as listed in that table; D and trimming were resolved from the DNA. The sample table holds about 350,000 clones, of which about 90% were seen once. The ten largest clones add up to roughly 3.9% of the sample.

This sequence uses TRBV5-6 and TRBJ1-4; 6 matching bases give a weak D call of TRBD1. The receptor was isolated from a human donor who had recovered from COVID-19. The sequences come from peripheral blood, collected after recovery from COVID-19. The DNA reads TGTGCCAGCAGCTCAGTTACAGGGATCACTAATGAAAAACTGTTTTTT. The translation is CASSSVTGITNEKLFF.